One and the same sample provided the 14 T cell receptor beta chains below, sequenced in a study of CXCR3-negative and CXCR3-positive naive CD8 T cells. UMI-labeled 5' RACE TRB cDNA libraries were prepared from the cells. TCRdb reprocessed the 5' RACE reads; each CDR3 protein has one entry and no DNA is given. This sample's table has 75,000 to 100,000 distinct CDR3 sequences. The specimen was naive CXCR3- CD8+ T cells from blood. Subset specified: CD45RO-CCR7+CD27+CD95- naive CD8+ T cells lacking CXCR3 (TNR3-). Receptors were obtained from a human donor in good health. Some clones in this sample may be carry-over from other donors' samples.

The CDR3 loop is CASSRVGEQETQYF. The chain employs TRBV4-2 and TRBJ2-5; TCRdb's D gene call, TRBD2, goes unchecked for lack of DNA. The CDR3 spans 14 residues. The germline V gene has CDR1 LGHNA and CDR2 YNFKEQ.

V is TRBV15 and J is TRBJ2-3; TCRdb calls TRBD1, which cannot be checked without DNA. The CDR3 length is 15 residues. Germline V gene sequence: CDR1 LNHNV, CDR2 YYDKDF (reference sequence). The CDR3: CAISTAGVSTDTQYF.

The chain joins TRBV7-2 to TRBJ2-7; TCRdb proposes TRBD2, but this gene call is untestable without DNA. The CDR3 sequence is 14 residues long. From germline, CDR1 is SGHTA and CDR2 FQGNSA. The CDR3 here is CASSIPGLDYEQYF.

The chain joins TRBV20-1 to TRBJ2-1; TCRdb's D call of TRBD1 is untestable without DNA. Germline V gene data show CDR1 as DFQATT and CDR2 as SNEGSKA (reference sequence). The CDR3 is 13 amino acids. Here the CDR3 reads CSGGAIRGNEQFF.

This chain links TRBV29-1 with TRBJ2-5; TCRdb indicates TRBD2, and absent DNA this call remains unverified. The length of the CDR3 is 12 residues. Germline loops: CDR1 SQVTM, CDR2 ANQGSEA. This CDR3 is CSVVLAGETQYF.

The chain is built from TRBV7-9 and TRBJ2-2. The CDR3 has 11 residues. CDR1 SEHNR and CDR2 FQNEAQ come from the germline V gene (reference sequence). CDR3 amino acids: CASNPAGELFF.

The chain is built from TRBV6-2 or TRBV6-3 and TRBJ2-7; as DNA is missing, the TRBD1 call by TCRdb cannot be tested. Germline CDR1 is MNHEY and CDR2 is SVGEGT. The CDR3 has 14 amino acids. The CDR3 here is CASSTGQSSYEQYF.

V is TRBV5-5 and J is TRBJ2-7; with no DNA, the TCRdb D assignment of TRBD1 cannot be verified. Germline CDR1 reads SGHKS; CDR2 reads YYEKEE (reference sequence). The CDR3 covers 19 residues. CDR3 protein: CASSPVFLETTGPPYEQYF.

V usage is TRBV27 and J usage is TRBJ2-7; TCRdb selects TRBD1, and the lack of DNA leaves this call unchecked. This CDR3 contains 14 residues. CDR1 is MNHEY and CDR2 is SMNVEV in the germline V gene (reference sequence). CDR3 region: CASSWTGGGYEQYF.

This clonotype is identified as medium-sized from frequency. The chain links TRBV7-6 to TRBJ2-2; the D call from TCRdb, TRBD1, cannot be confirmed without DNA. Germline values: CDR1 SGHVS, CDR2 FNYEAQ. The CDR3 runs to 15 residues. The CDR3 protein is CASSPGTDYSGELFF.

This chain links TRBV4-1 with TRBJ2-1; TCRdb selects TRBD1, and the lack of DNA leaves this call unchecked. This CDR3 spans 19 amino acids. Per germline, CDR1 MGHRA and CDR2 YSYEKL. The CDR3 sequence is CASSQDTQDQYFSYNEQFF.

V is TRBV6-5 and J is TRBJ2-7. CDR3 length: 13 residues. The germline V gene has CDR1 MNHEY and CDR2 SVGAGI. CDR3 sequence reads: CASSIGQIHEQYF.

V is TRBV11-2 and J is TRBJ2-3. CDR3 length: 13 residues. The germline CDR1 and CDR2 sequences are SGHAT and FQNNGV. The CDR3 here is CASSWTSPDTQYF.

The chain is built from TRBV14 and TRBJ2-3; no DNA is available, so the TRBD2 call from TCRdb remains unchecked. The germline V gene has CDR1 SGHDN and CDR2 FVKESK. The CDR3 spans 15 residues. CDR3 loop: CASSQGWSGEDTQYF.